Following are 21 T cell receptor beta chains from one sample sequenced in a study of blood T cell repertoires in COVID-19. Assay: immunoSEQ multiplex PCR; the TCRdb copy retains only in-frame clones and omits some. The table records roughly 100,000 clones, approximately 87% of them present only once. Source material: peripheral blood. The receptor set was obtained from a human donor in a cohort sampled during active COVID-19.

J is TRBJ1-2 and V is TRBV6-5; TRBD1 matches 11 bases. V dropped 6 bases and J dropped 2; count of bases not matched to a gene: 5. Germline CDR1 MNHEY, CDR2 SVGAGI. CDR3 length: 15 residues. CDR3 nucleotides: TGTGCCAGCAGAACGGGACAGGGGGGAAACTATGGCTACACCTTC. This translates into CASRTGQGGNYGYTF.

J is TRBJ1-2 and V is TRBV10-3; no definite D call. The CDR3 covers 11 residues. The germline V and J ends were trimmed by 4 bases and 6 bases, with 6 bases remaining between them. Per the germline V gene, CDR1 is ENHRY and CDR2 is SYGVKD. The chain's CDR3 is CAISGSHGYTF. Written as DNA, the CDR3 is TGTGCCATCAGTGGGAGCCATGGCTACACCTTC.

The chain has TRBV11-1 and TRBJ1-1; 9 positions agree with TRBD1. V lost 5 bases and J lost 3; bases outside the gene matches: 4. This CDR3 is built from 14 residues. Germline-derived CDR1 and CDR2 are SGHAT and FQDESV (reference sequence). In DNA form, the CDR3 reads TGTGCCAGCAGCCGACGGGACAGGGACACTGAAGCTTTCTTT. Translated, it gives CASSRRDRDTEAFF. Filled out from reference TRBV11-1 and TRBJ1-1, the complete variable domain reads EAEVAQSPRYKITEKSQAVAFWCDPISGHATLYWYRQILGQGPELLVQFQDESVVDDSQLPKDRFSAERLKGVDSTLKIQPAELGDSAMYLCASSRRDRDTEAFFGQGTRLTVV.

The chain is built from TRBV4-3 and TRBJ1-2; 7 nucleotides match TRBD1. This CDR3 comprises 14 residues. Germline-derived CDR1 and CDR2 are LGHNA and YSLEER. The J segment lost 2 bases and the V segment lost 2 bases, leaving 2 bases of the junction unmatched. CDR3 coding DNA: TGCGCCAGCAGCCAACCGGACAGGAACTATGGCTACACCTTC. Translated: CASSQPDRNYGYTF.

The sample holds one count of this clone. This CDR3 is CASSLVGGPGGTEAFF. The CDR3 DNA is TGTGCCAGCAGCTTAGTCGGAGGGCCTGGGGGCACTGAAGCTTTCTTT. The chain employs TRBV7-2 and TRBJ1-1; perhaps TRBD1 as D (5 bases). CDR1 and CDR2 (germline): SGHTA, FQGNSA. This CDR3 has 16 residues. V gave up 1 base and J gave up 4 bases, with 16 bases separating them.

The V and J genes are TRBV5-1 and TRBJ1-2, with D possibly being TRBD1 (6 bases). V was shortened by 0 bases and J by 6 bases, with 12 bases between the two germline ends. CDR3 size: 14 residues. Per the germline V gene, CDR1 is SGHRS and CDR2 is YFSETQ. CDR3 coding DNA: TGCGCCAGCAGCTTGGGACAGGCCCCTGATGGCTACACCTTC. Protein sequence: CASSLGQAPDGYTF.

This chain links TRBV6-7 with TRBJ2-1; 13 bases line up with TRBD2. TRBV6-7 is identified as an open reading frame with a role that is uncertain. The junction had 10 bases not matched to a gene; V was cut back by 5 bases and J by 12 bases. The CDR3 is made up of 15 amino acids. CDR3 in DNA: TGTGCCAGCAGTCCCCGGACTAGCGGGAGTGGTGGGCAGTTCTTC. The encoded protein is CASSPRTSGSGGQFF.

The rearrangement joins TRBV5-1 to TRBJ2-1; D remains unclear. The V and J ends lost 0 bases and 0 bases respectively, with 7 bases between them. Germline V gives CDR1 SGHRS, CDR2 YFSETQ. The CDR3 consists of 15 residues. CDR3 loop: CASSLGQNSYNEQFF. The CDR3 nucleotides read TGCGCCAGCAGCTTGGGTCAGAACTCCTACAATGAGCAGTTCTTC.

The chain links TRBV6-2 or TRBV6-3 to TRBJ2-4, with D unclear. Germline V lookup: CDR1 MNHEY, CDR2 SVGEGT. V dropped 5 bases and J dropped 7 bases, with 21 bases sitting between them. CDR3 length: 16 amino acids. CDR3 region: CASSPSAYIPGNIQYF. Written as DNA, the CDR3 is TGTGCCAGCAGTCCCAGCGCCTATATCCCGGGTAACATTCAGTACTTC.

This clone appeared a few times. The J gene is TRBJ2-3, the V gene TRBV6-2 or TRBV6-3; TRBD2 agrees at 9 bases. With V trimmed by 6 bases and J by 4 bases, 11 bases remained unmatched. Germline V gene data show CDR1 as MNHEY and CDR2 as SVGEGT. The CDR3 has 16 amino acids. The chain's CDR3 is CASSTRSGSWADTQYF. As DNA, the CDR3 is TGTGCCAGCAGCACACGTAGCGGGAGTTGGGCAGATACGCAGTATTTT.

Here the CDR3 DNA reads TGTGCCAGCAGTGCCGGGATAGCGGGAGGTTTTGAAGAGCAGTACTTC. Amino acid sequence: CASSAGIAGGFEEQYF. The chain has TRBV25-1 and TRBJ2-7; 10 nucleotides align to TRBD2. CDR1 is MGHDK, CDR2 SYGVNS, per germline. V lost 4 bases, J lost 7 bases, and 13 bases stayed unmatched. The CDR3 is 16 residues long.

The V call is TRBV5-1, the J call TRBJ2-2; 11 nucleotides match TRBD2. Unmatched junction bases numbered 2, after V lost 4 bases and J lost 3 bases. CDR1 SGHRS and CDR2 YFSETQ come from the germline V gene. The CDR3 contains 15 residues. CDR3 DNA: TGCGCCAGCAGCAATAGCGGGAGGGACACCGGGGAGCTGTTTTTT. It codes for CASSNSGRDTGELFF.

The rearrangement uses TRBV6-5 and TRBJ2-7; TRBD1 matches at 9 bases. Germline CDR1 reads MNHEY; CDR2 reads SVGAGI. Trimming cost V 4 bases and J 2 bases; bases outside gene matches: 6. CDR3 length equals 15 residues. CDR3 DNA sequence: TGTGCCAGCAGTTTAGGACAGGGGCCTCCCTACGAGCAGTACTTC. It translates to CASSLGQGPPYEQYF.

The chain uses TRBV11-3 and TRBJ2-5, with D possibly being TRBD1 (5 bases). The V gene lost 4 bases and the J gene lost 4 bases, with 13 bases spanning the gap. Germline CDR1 is SGHNT and CDR2 is YENEEA. There are 14 residues in the CDR3. DNA for the CDR3: TGTGCCAGCAGCTCATGGGGCGCAGGAGAGACCCAGTACTTC. Amino acids: CASSSWGAGETQYF.

The rearrangement uses TRBV7-9 and TRBJ1-2, with 7 positions matching TRBD1. Per the germline V gene, CDR1 is SEHNR and CDR2 is FQNEAQ (reference sequence). CDR3 size: 15 residues. V was clipped by 3 bases and J by 8 bases; unmatched bases: 12. CDR3 protein: CASSFARDSVRGYTF. The CDR3, as DNA: TGTGCCAGCAGCTTTGCCCGGGACAGCGTGCGAGGCTACACCTTC.

The CDR3 DNA is TGTGCCAGCAGTGAACAGGGGGCTGCCTTGAACACTGAAGCTTTCTTT. Its translation: CASSEQGAALNTEAFF. The V and J genes are TRBV6-1 and TRBJ1-1; 8 bases line up with TRBD1. With V trimmed by 2 bases and J by 0 bases, 5 bases remained unmatched. CDR3 length equals 16 residues. The germline gives CDR1 MNHNS, CDR2 SASEGT.

J is TRBJ2-1 and V is TRBV9; D is undetermined. Germline-derived CDR1 and CDR2 are SGDLS and YYNGEE. Trimming cost V 4 bases and J 9 bases, with 11 bases left between them. The CDR3 contains 12 residues. The CDR3 region has the DNA TGTGCCAGCAGCCGTCTGTCGGTTGAGCAGTTCTTC. This gives the protein CASSRLSVEQFF.

This clone has only one observation. The genes are TRBV7-9 and TRBJ1-1, with 7 positions matching TRBD1. Germline V gene sequence: CDR1 SEHNR, CDR2 FQNEAQ (reference sequence). The CDR3 covers 13 residues. V was pared by 3 bases and J by 6 bases, with 4 bases of the junction left unmatched. The CDR3 spells CASSFSDRAEAFF. CDR3 nucleotide sequence: TGTGCCAGCAGCTTCTCAGACAGGGCTGAAGCTTTCTTT.

V gene TRBV19 combines with J gene TRBJ1-3, with a weak D call TRBD1 (6 bases). With 5 bases removed from V and 4 bases from J, the gap between germline ends came to 18 bases. Germline assignment: CDR1 LNHDA and CDR2 SQIVND (reference sequence). There are 16 residues in the CDR3. CDR3 sequence: CASSARQAGYGNTIYF. CDR3 in DNA: TGTGCCAGTAGTGCCCGACAGGCTGGGTACGGAAACACCATATATTTT.

V usage is TRBV5-1 and J usage is TRBJ2-2; D is uncertain. The CDR3 totals 15 residues. The V gene's germline CDR1 is SGHRS and CDR2 YFSETQ. V was clipped by 6 bases and J by 4 bases, with 16 bases between them. The DNA for the CDR3 is TGCGCCAGCACCATTGAAAACTGGGCCACCGGGGAGCTGTTTTTT. Residues: CASTIENWATGELFF.

This clone was seen once. The V call is TRBV5-5, the J call TRBJ2-3, with 10 bases aligning to TRBD2. After removal of 4 bases from V and 0 bases from J, the junction contained 5 bases not matched to a gene. This CDR3 comprises 16 residues. Looked up from germline, CDR1 is SGHKS and CDR2 is YYEKEE (reference sequence). CDR3 in amino acids: CASSLLAGVSTDTQYF. DNA of the CDR3: TGTGCCAGCAGCCTCCTAGCGGGGGTAAGCACAGATACGCAGTATTTT.